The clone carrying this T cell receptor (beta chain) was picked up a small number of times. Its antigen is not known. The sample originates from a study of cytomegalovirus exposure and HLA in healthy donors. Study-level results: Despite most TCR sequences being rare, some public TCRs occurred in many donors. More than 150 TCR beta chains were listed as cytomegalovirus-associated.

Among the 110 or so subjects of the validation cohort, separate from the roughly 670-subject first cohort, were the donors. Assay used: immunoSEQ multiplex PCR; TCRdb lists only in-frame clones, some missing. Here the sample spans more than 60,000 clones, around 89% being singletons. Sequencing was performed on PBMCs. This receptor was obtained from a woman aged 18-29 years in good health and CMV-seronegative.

CDR3 sequence reads: CSVEGGGRGYGYTF. CDR3 coding DNA: TGCAGCGTTGAAGGAGGTGGTAGGGGCTATGGCTACACCTTC. The gene calls are TRBV29-1 and TRBJ1-2; D is perhaps TRBD1 (5 bases). Germline values: CDR1 SQVTM, CDR2 ANQGSEA. This CDR3 comprises 14 residues. Trimming cost V 1 base and J 4 bases, with 13 bases left between them. Combining the CDR3 with reference TRBV29-1 and TRBJ1-2 gives the whole variable domain SAVISQKPSRDICQRGTSLTIQCQVDSQVTMMFWYRQQPGQSLTLIATANQGSEATYESGFVIDKFPISRPNLTFSTLTVSNMSPEDSSIYLCSVEGGGRGYGYTFGSGTRLTVV.